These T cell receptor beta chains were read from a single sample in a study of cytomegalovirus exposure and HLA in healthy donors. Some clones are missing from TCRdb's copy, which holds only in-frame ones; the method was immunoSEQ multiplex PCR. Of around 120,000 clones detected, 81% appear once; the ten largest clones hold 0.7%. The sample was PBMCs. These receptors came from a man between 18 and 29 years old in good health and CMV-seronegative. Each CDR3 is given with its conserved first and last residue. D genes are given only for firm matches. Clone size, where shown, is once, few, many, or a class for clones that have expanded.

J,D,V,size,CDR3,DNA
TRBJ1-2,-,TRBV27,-,CASSIYQTLTPDGYTF,TGTGCCAGCAGTATTTATCAGACACTCACGCCCGATGGCTACACCTTC
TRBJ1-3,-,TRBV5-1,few,CASSVTIQVPGNTIYF,TGCGCCAGCAGCGTAACCATTCAGGTTCCAGGAAACACCATATATTTT
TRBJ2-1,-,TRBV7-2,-,CASSLAVYNEQFF,TGTGCCAGCAGCTTAGCTGTATACAATGAGCAGTTCTTC
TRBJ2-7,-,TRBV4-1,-,CASSRGHDYEQYF,TGCGCCAGCAGCCGCGGGCACGACTACGAGCAGTACTTC
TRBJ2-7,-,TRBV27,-,CATVGRDSYEQYF,TGTGCCACCGTTGGACGGGACTCCTACGAGCAGTACTTC
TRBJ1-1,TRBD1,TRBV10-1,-,CASSDGQGARAFF,TGCGCCAGCAGTGACGGACAGGGGGCTCGAGCTTTCTTT
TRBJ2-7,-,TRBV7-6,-,CASSLGRGSSYEQYF,TGTGCCAGCAGCTTAGGACGGGGGAGCTCCTACGAGCAGTACTTC
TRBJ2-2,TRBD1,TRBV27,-,CASSLGPGGNTGELFF,TGTGCCAGCAGTTTAGGGCCAGGGGGAAACACCGGGGAGCTGTTTTTT
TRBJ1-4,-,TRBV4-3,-,CASSPGPNEKLFF,TGCGCCAGCAGCCCGGGTCCTAATGAAAAACTGTTTTTT
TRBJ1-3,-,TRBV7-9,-,CASSLYPAGAGNTIYF,TGTGCCAGCAGCCTATACCCGGCCGGGGCTGGAAACACCATATATTTT
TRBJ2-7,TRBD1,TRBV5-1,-,CASSLYTDRGSEQYF,TGCGCCAGCAGCTTGTATACGGACAGGGGTAGCGAGCAGTACTTC
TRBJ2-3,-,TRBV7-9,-,CASSPGLAGASDTQYF,TGTGCCAGCAGCCCAGGTCTGGCGGGGGCATCAGATACGCAGTATTTT
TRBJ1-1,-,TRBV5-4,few,CASSLDKNTEAFF,TGTGCCAGCAGCTTGGACAAGAACACTGAAGCTTTCTTT
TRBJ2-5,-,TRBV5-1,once,CASNPTGQETQYF,TGCGCCAGCAACCCGACAGGCCAAGAGACCCAGTACTTC
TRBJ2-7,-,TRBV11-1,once,CASSSSGPGHYSYEQYF,TGTGCCAGCAGCTCTAGCGGACCGGGACACTACTCCTACGAGCAGTACTTC
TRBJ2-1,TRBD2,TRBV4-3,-,CASSQDLGGGAYEQFF,TGCGCCAGCAGCCAAGATCTCGGCGGGGGGGCATATGAGCAGTTCTTC
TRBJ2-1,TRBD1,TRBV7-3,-,CASSWTGGSGEQFF,TGTGCCAGCAGCTGGACAGGGGGCTCGGGAGAGCAGTTCTTC
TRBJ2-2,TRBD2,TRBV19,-,CASRKRGENTGELFF,TGTGCCAGTAGAAAGCGGGGGGAAAACACCGGGGAGCTGTTTTTT
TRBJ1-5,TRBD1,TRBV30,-,CAWSVGGDRTFAPQHF,TGTGCCTGGAGTGTAGGAGGGGACAGGACCTTTGCGCCCCAGCATTTT
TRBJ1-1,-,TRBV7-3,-,CASSVRQNTEAFF,TGTGCCAGCAGCGTGAGACAGAACACTGAAGCTTTCTTT
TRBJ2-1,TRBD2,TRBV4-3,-,CASSQQAGARSEQFF,TGCGCCAGCAGCCAACAAGCGGGGGCACGGAGTGAGCAGTTCTTC
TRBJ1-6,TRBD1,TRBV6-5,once,CASRTTGVNSPLHF,TGTGCCAGCAGGACGACAGGGGTGAATTCACCCCTCCACTTT
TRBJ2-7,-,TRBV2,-,CASSESVIPGGTGGVF,TGTGCCAGCAGTGAATCGGTTATACCCGGCGGGACTGGGGGAGTCTTC
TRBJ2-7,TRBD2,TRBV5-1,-,CASSFPRLAGGLNSYEQYF,TGCGCCAGCAGCTTCCCCAGACTAGCGGGGGGCCTAAACTCCTACGAGCAGTACTTC
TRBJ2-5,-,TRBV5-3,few,CARSAGGGKETQYF,TGTGCCAGAAGCGCCGGAGGGGGCAAAGAGACCCAGTACTTC
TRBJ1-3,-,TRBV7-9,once,CASSSSDSNSGNTIYF,TGTGCCAGCAGCTCGTCTGACAGCAACTCTGGAAACACCATATATTTT
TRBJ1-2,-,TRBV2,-,CASSEVEGGGKDYGYTF,TGTGCCAGCAGTGAAGTTGAGGGAGGGGGTAAAGACTATGGCTACACCTTC
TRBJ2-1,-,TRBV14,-,CASSQVWRGSYNEQFF,TGTGCCAGCAGCCAAGTTTGGCGGGGCTCCTACAATGAGCAGTTCTTC
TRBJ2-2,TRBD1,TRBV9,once,CASRAFSGTGFTGELFF,TGTGCCAGCAGGGCTTTTTCCGGGACAGGGTTCACCGGGGAGCTGTTTTTT
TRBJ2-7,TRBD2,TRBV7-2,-,CASSLDWAGGLRYEQYF,TGTGCCAGCAGCTTAGATTGGGCGGGGGGGCTCAGGTACGAGCAGTACTTC
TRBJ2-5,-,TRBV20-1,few,CSAGQQETQYF,TGCAGTGCCGGACAGCAAGAGACCCAGTACTTC
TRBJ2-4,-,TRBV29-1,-,CSVGGGPAKNIQYF,TGCAGCGTAGGGGGGGGTCCGGCCAAAAACATTCAGTACTTC
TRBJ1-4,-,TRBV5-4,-,CASSLSGRVNEKLFF,TGTGCCAGCAGCTTGTCGGGCAGGGTAAACGAAAAACTGTTTTTT
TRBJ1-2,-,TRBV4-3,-,CASSQLDRKGSGYTF,TGCGCCAGCAGCCAACTAGACAGGAAGGGAAGTGGCTACACCTTC
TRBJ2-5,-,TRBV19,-,CASSIGQTVAQYF,TGTGCCAGTAGTATTGGGCAGACGGTGGCCCAGTACTTC
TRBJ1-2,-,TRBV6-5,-,CASSYPGGAYGYTF,TGTGCCAGCAGTTACCCCGGGGGGGCGTATGGCTACACCTTC
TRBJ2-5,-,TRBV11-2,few,CASSPTQGLETQYF,TGTGCCAGCAGCCCCACCCAGGGGTTGGAGACCCAGTACTTC
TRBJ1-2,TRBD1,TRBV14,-,CASSPGGQGNYGYTF,TGTGCCAGCAGCCCTGGGGGACAGGGAAACTATGGCTACACCTTC
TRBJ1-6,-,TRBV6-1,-,CASSPRTVINSPLHF,TGTGCCAGCAGTCCCCGGACAGTGATTAATTCACCCCTCCACTTT
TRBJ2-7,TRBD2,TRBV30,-,CAWQKLGTIYEQYF,TGTGCCTGGCAAAAATTGGGGACTATCTACGAGCAGTACTTC